A selection of T cell receptor beta chains follows, all from one sample in a study of blood T cells in healthy people across ages. Each CDR3 protein is one row after TCRdb ran MiXCR on the 5' RACE reads. The table lists hundreds of thousands of distinct CDR3 sequences, approximately 55% of them singletons, with approximately 40% in the top ten. The specimen was blood. The receptors originated from a man at least 80 years old in good health. Both conserved end residues are part of each CDR3. D genes are given only for firm matches. Part of the rows lack a size; the others show once, few, many or a class for expanded clones.

d_gene: TRBD1; abundance: few; j_gene: TRBJ2-7; v_gene: TRBV29-1; CDR3nt: TGCAGCGTTGTTCGGACAGGTACCTACGAGCAGTACTTC; CDR3aa: CSVVRTGTYEQYF
d_gene: NA; abundance: NA; j_gene: TRBJ1-6; v_gene: TRBV18; CDR3nt: TGTGCCAGCTCACCACCGCACAAGAATTCACCCCTCCACTTT; CDR3aa: CASSPPHKNSPLHF
d_gene: NA; abundance: NA; j_gene: TRBJ1-2; v_gene: TRBV6-5; CDR3nt: TGTGCCAGCAGTGACGTGGGTTCCTATGGCTACACCTTC; CDR3aa: CASSDVGSYGYTF
d_gene: NA; abundance: NA; j_gene: TRBJ1-2; v_gene: TRBV5-1; CDR3nt: TGCGCCAGCAGCTTGGATCCGGGGGCAGGGGGCTACACCTTC; CDR3aa: CASSLDPGAGGYTF
d_gene: TRBD2; abundance: NA; j_gene: TRBJ2-5; v_gene: TRBV10-3; CDR3nt: TGTGCCATCAGTGGTAGCCGGGAGGCCCCAGAGACCCAGTACTTC; CDR3aa: CAISGSREAPETQYF
d_gene: TRBD1; abundance: NA; j_gene: TRBJ2-7; v_gene: TRBV28; CDR3nt: TGTGCCAGCAGTTACAGGGGGCGGGGACGCGAGCAGTACTTC; CDR3aa: CASSYRGRGREQYF
d_gene: TRBD1; abundance: NA; j_gene: TRBJ2-1; v_gene: TRBV2; CDR3nt: TGTGCCAGCAGTGAATTGTCTCTGGGCCAGGGGGCAGGTGAGCAGTTCTTC; CDR3aa: CASSELSLGQGAGEQFF
d_gene: TRBD2; abundance: NA; j_gene: TRBJ2-7; v_gene: TRBV11-2; CDR3nt: TGTGCCAGCAGCCCCGGACTAGCGGGAGCATCCTACGAGCAGTACTTC; CDR3aa: CASSPGLAGASYEQYF
d_gene: TRBD2; abundance: NA; j_gene: TRBJ2-7; v_gene: TRBV6-2/TRBV6-3; CDR3nt: TGTGCCAGCAGAACCGGGACTAGCGGGGGTTACGAGCAGTACTTC; CDR3aa: CASRTGTSGGYEQYF
d_gene: TRBD2; abundance: few; j_gene: TRBJ2-4; v_gene: TRBV20-1; CDR3nt: TGCAGTGCTCTGAGCGGGAGCGCGTCCAAAAACATTCAGTACTTC; CDR3aa: CSALSGSASKNIQYF
d_gene: NA; abundance: NA; j_gene: TRBJ2-7; v_gene: TRBV20-1; CDR3nt: TGCAGTGCTACCGATTCCAACTACGAGCAGTACTTC; CDR3aa: CSATDSNYEQYF
d_gene: NA; abundance: NA; j_gene: TRBJ2-1; v_gene: TRBV25-1; CDR3nt: TGTGCCAGCAGTCCTCAGTTTGTTGGCAATGAGCAGTTCTTC; CDR3aa: CASSPQFVGNEQFF
d_gene: NA; abundance: NA; j_gene: TRBJ2-1; v_gene: TRBV4-1; CDR3nt: TGCGCCAGCAGCCGCCAGATCCGGGGCAATGAGCAGTTCTTC; CDR3aa: CASSRQIRGNEQFF
d_gene: NA; abundance: NA; j_gene: TRBJ2-4; v_gene: TRBV20-1; CDR3nt: TGCAGTGCCCAACTATCCCCCGGGAACATTCAGTACTTC; CDR3aa: CSAQLSPGNIQYF
d_gene: NA; abundance: few; j_gene: TRBJ2-1; v_gene: TRBV18; CDR3nt: TGTGCCACCTCGGCTGGCAATGAGCAGTTCTTC; CDR3aa: CATSAGNEQFF
d_gene: NA; abundance: NA; j_gene: TRBJ2-3; v_gene: TRBV18; CDR3nt: TGTGCCAGCTCACCGTTCTGGTCCCCGACAGATACGCAGTATTTT; CDR3aa: CASSPFWSPTDTQYF
d_gene: TRBD1; abundance: few; j_gene: TRBJ1-2; v_gene: TRBV7-2; CDR3nt: TGTGCCAGCAGCACCGACAGGGGGCGCTGGGACTATGGCTACACCTTC; CDR3aa: CASSTDRGRWDYGYTF
d_gene: NA; abundance: few; j_gene: TRBJ2-7; v_gene: TRBV7-3; CDR3nt: TGTGCCTGTACTGCGGGGTTTAGGTCCTACGAGCAGTACTTC; CDR3aa: CACTAGFRSYEQYF
d_gene: NA; abundance: NA; j_gene: TRBJ2-7; v_gene: TRBV7-2; CDR3nt: TGTGCCAGCAGCTTAGGACTAGTCCCTAACGAGCAGTACTTC; CDR3aa: CASSLGLVPNEQYF
d_gene: TRBD2; abundance: NA; j_gene: TRBJ2-1; v_gene: TRBV29-1; CDR3nt: TGCAGCGTAGGACTAGCGGATTCCTACAATGAGCAGTTCTTC; CDR3aa: CSVGLADSYNEQFF
d_gene: NA; abundance: NA; j_gene: TRBJ2-7; v_gene: TRBV27; CDR3nt: TGTGCCAGCAGTCCCCTGGCAGGGGGGCCCTTCTACGAGCAGTACTTC; CDR3aa: CASSPLAGGPFYEQYF
d_gene: NA; abundance: NA; j_gene: TRBJ2-3; v_gene: TRBV29-1; CDR3nt: TGCAGCGAGAGGGGGGACGGCACAGATACGCAGTATTTT; CDR3aa: CSERGDGTDTQYF
d_gene: NA; abundance: NA; j_gene: TRBJ2-1; v_gene: TRBV29-1; CDR3nt: TGCAGCGGCAGAGCCCCGGGGGCCTACAATGGGCAGTTCTTC; CDR3aa: CSGRAPGAYNGQFF
d_gene: NA; abundance: NA; j_gene: TRBJ2-5; v_gene: TRBV5-1; CDR3nt: TGCGCCAGCAGCTTGGGGCCGACGGCAAAAGAGACCCAGTACTTC; CDR3aa: CASSLGPTAKETQYF
d_gene: NA; abundance: NA; j_gene: TRBJ2-3; v_gene: TRBV12-3/TRBV12-4; CDR3nt: TGTGCCAGCAGTTTATTGGCGGGACAAGGGAGATACGCGTATTTT; CDR3aa: CASSLLAGQGRYAYF
d_gene: NA; abundance: NA; j_gene: TRBJ2-7; v_gene: TRBV6-1; CDR3nt: TGTGCCAGCGAAATAACCTACGAGCAGTACTTC; CDR3aa: CASEITYEQYF
d_gene: NA; abundance: few; j_gene: TRBJ2-5; v_gene: TRBV4-1; CDR3nt: TGCGCCAGCAGTCAATGGGGTAAAGACCAAGAGACCCAGTACTTC; CDR3aa: CASSQWGKDQETQYF
d_gene: TRBD2; abundance: few; j_gene: TRBJ2-1; v_gene: TRBV7-3; CDR3nt: TGTGCCAGCAGCTTAGGGACTAGCGAGTACAATGAGCAGTTCTTC; CDR3aa: CASSLGTSEYNEQFF
d_gene: NA; abundance: NA; j_gene: TRBJ2-5; v_gene: TRBV20-1; CDR3nt: TGCAGTGCTAGACGTGACCTCCAAGAGACCCAGTACTTC; CDR3aa: CSARRDLQETQYF
d_gene: NA; abundance: NA; j_gene: TRBJ1-5; v_gene: TRBV20-1; CDR3nt: TGCAGTGCTAGCCACCGGCGGGGCCTCGGGCGCAATCAGCCCCAGCATTTT; CDR3aa: CSASHRRGLGRNQPQHF
d_gene: TRBD1; abundance: NA; j_gene: TRBJ2-7; v_gene: TRBV7-8; CDR3nt: TGTGCCAGCAGCTCAACCAGGGGACAGGGTTGGCTAGCGGCTGGCGAGCAGTACTTC; CDR3aa: CASSSTRGQGWLAAGEQYF